A single sample gave rise to the 14 T cell receptor beta chains below, sequenced in a study of blood T cells in healthy people across ages. A second about 7 to 12 cycle PCR used barcoded and J-beta primers. Via MiXCR, TCRdb re-called the 5' RACE reads, giving one row per CDR3 protein. The data show 1.5 million or so distinct CDR3 sequences, with 40% to 45% seen just once and around 4% held by the top ten. Sequencing was carried out using blood. The receptors were gathered from a woman under 30 in good health.

The CDR3 DNA is TGTGCCAGCAGGCGGGAACTGTACCAAGAGACCCAGTACTTC. Translating it yields CASRRELYQETQYF. The gene calls are TRBV6-5 and TRBJ2-5; tentatively, D is TRBD2 (6 bases). The CDR3 runs to 14 residues. CDR1 MNHEY and CDR2 SVGAGI come from the germline V gene. The V end lost 6 bases, the J end lost 0 bases, and 11 bases lay between the germline ends.

This clonotype was detected a few times. This rearrangement joins TRBV12-3 or TRBV12-4 to TRBJ2-7; tentatively, D is TRBD1 (5 bases). The DNA end lines up better with TRBJ2-5; the J call may be wrong. The CDR3 contains 13 residues. CDR3 sequence (DNA): TGTGCCAGCAGTTGGTCAGGGTCGGAGACCCAGTACTTC. It yields the protein CASSWSGSETQYF.

V is TRBV12-3 or TRBV12-4 and J is TRBJ2-1; TRBD2 agrees at 15 bases. The last part of the DNA fits TRBJ2-7 better; the J call may be wrong. The CDR3 totals 17 residues. The chain's CDR3 is CASSLWTSGGALNEQYF. The CDR3 nucleotides are TGTGCCAGCAGTTTATGGACTAGCGGGGGGGCTTTAAATGAGCAGTACTTC.

CDR3 bases: TGCAGTGCTAGGGCTGGGTTCCCCTCCTCCTCTAACTATGGCTACACCTTC. As protein: CSARAGFPSSSNYGYTF. The chain couples TRBV20-1 to TRBJ1-2; D gene uncertain. The ends were cut back, 3 bases at V and 0 bases at J, with 20 bases in the middle. CDR3 length equals 17 residues. Per germline, CDR1 DFQATT and CDR2 SNEGSKA (reference sequence).

This clonotype has only a few counts. Sequence at one end of the junction differs from germline and may be a read error. The chain employs TRBV18 and TRBJ2-1, with 9 bases identical to TRBD1. Germline loops: CDR1 KGHSH, CDR2 LQKENI. The CDR3 is 15 residues long. As DNA, the CDR3 is TGTGCCAGCTCACCATTAGGACAGGGGTACAATGAGAAGTTCTTC. Translation gives CASSPLGQGYNEKFF.

The chain employs TRBV28 and TRBJ1-1, with D unresolved. Trimming took off 2 bases at V and 2 bases at J, with 9 bases between the two ends. There are 14 residues in the CDR3. Germline-derived CDR1 and CDR2 are MDHEN and SYDVKM. The CDR3 protein is CASSLRQLNTEAFF. The CDR3 DNA reads TGTGCCAGCAGTTTACGGCAGCTAAACACTGAAGCTTTCTTT.

The chain is built from TRBV12-3 or TRBV12-4 and TRBJ2-7; D is undetermined. The germline V and J ends were trimmed by 3 bases and 7 bases, with 10 bases remaining between them. CDR3 length: 12 residues. The CDR3 spells CASSFWSNEQYF. The DNA for the CDR3 is TGTGCCAGCAGTTTTTGGTCCAATGAGCAGTACTTC.

This clonotype was recorded a few times. J is TRBJ2-1 and V is TRBV6-2 or TRBV6-3; TRBD2 matches 10 bases. Germline assignment: CDR1 MNHEY and CDR2 SVGEGT. J lost 4 bases, V lost 6 bases, and 6 bases had no gene match. This CDR3 comprises 15 residues. The CDR3 DNA reads as TGTGCCAGCAGCCCTAGCGGGAGACGATACAATGAGCAGTTCTTC. It specifies CASSPSGRRYNEQFF.

The chain joins TRBV20-1 to TRBJ1-2; tentatively, D is TRBD1 (6 bases). CDR1 is DFQATT, CDR2 SNEGSKA, per germline (reference sequence). The CDR3 has 14 residues. The V and J ends lost 4 bases and 1 base respectively, with 13 bases between them. Here the CDR3 reads CSATPPGDNYGYTF. CDR3 sequence (DNA): TGCAGTGCTACGCCCCCAGGGGATAACTATGGCTACACCTTC.

The chain has TRBV27 and TRBJ2-2; D might be TRBD1 or TRBD2, each matching 5 bases. Trimming left V 4 bases short and J 7 bases short, with 13 bases between. Germline loops: CDR1 MNHEY, CDR2 SMNVEV (reference sequence). The CDR3 has 14 amino acids. The CDR3 protein is CASSSGTGRGELFF. In DNA form, the CDR3 reads TGTGCCAGCAGTTCCGGGACCGGACGCGGGGAGCTGTTTTTT.

The chain joins TRBV20-1 to TRBJ2-6, with D unresolved. V gave up 2 bases and J gave up 4 bases, with 9 bases separating them. CDR3 length: 14 residues. Germline assignment: CDR1 DFQATT and CDR2 SNEGSKA (reference sequence). The CDR3 reads CSARSALGANVLTF. As DNA, the CDR3 is TGCAGTGCTAGATCAGCCCTCGGGGCCAACGTCCTGACTTTC.

The chain couples TRBV5-1 to TRBJ2-2; unclear D gene. The length of the CDR3 is 19 residues. Germline V CDR1 and CDR2: SGHRS, YFSETQ. Trimming took 0 bases from V and 0 from J, leaving 18 bases between them. In DNA form, the CDR3 reads TGCGCCAGCAGCTTGGGGCCATTTGCACAGAGACCGAACACCGGGGAGCTGTTTTTT. Amino acid sequence: CASSLGPFAQRPNTGELFF.

This chain connects TRBV4-2 to TRBJ2-1, with 12 bases identical to TRBD2. Germline V lookup: CDR1 LGHNA, CDR2 YNFKEQ. Trimming removed 2 bases from V and 10 bases from J; junction bases left unmatched: 3. The CDR3 runs to 14 residues. The DNA for the CDR3 is TGTGCCAGCAGCCAAACCGGGACTAGCGGGGAGCAGTTCTTC. Amino acid sequence: CASSQTGTSGEQFF.

The chain couples TRBV4-3 to TRBJ2-3, with 10 bases identical to TRBD2. Germline V gene data show CDR1 as LGHNA and CDR2 as YSLEER. J was trimmed by 4 bases and V by 0 bases; bases with no gene match: 7. The CDR3 loop spans 17 amino acids. CDR3 DNA: TGCGCCAGCAGCCAAGAAGGACTAGCGGCGATCGCAGATACGCAGTATTTT. Its protein is CASSQEGLAAIADTQYF.